Sequencing of this T cell receptor (beta chain) was carried out in a study of cytomegalovirus exposure and HLA in healthy donors. Study-wide points: V- and J-gene trimming of TCR beta was linked (in a later analysis) to a missense DCLRE1C variant.

CDR1 is MGHRA and CDR2 is YSYEKL in the germline V gene. V shed 5 bases and J shed 2 bases, with 17 bases lying between them. This CDR3 has 16 amino acids. PCR used 60 Vbeta primers and 13 Jbeta primers. Sequencing was performed with immunoSEQ multiplex PCR; in TCRdb, only in-frame clones are kept and a portion is missing. The table shows 100,000 to 150,000 clones, with less than 80% occurring only once. As concerns this clone: The antigen remains undetermined. The same CDR3 also results from other DNA sequences found in this sample.

The material sequenced was PBMCs. The sequence came from a man aged 30-40 years in good health and CMV-seronegative. The V gene is TRBV4-1, the J gene TRBJ2-3; D perhaps matches TRBD2 (6 bases). The DNA of the CDR3 is TGCGCCAGCAGCTATCCCTCGGGGGTGAACACAGATACGCAGTATTTT. Its translation is CASSYPSGVNTDTQYF.